A selection of T cell receptor beta chains follows, all from one sample in a study of tumor and adjacent non-tumor tissue in lung cancer. MiXCR, applied by TCRdb to the multiplex PCR reads, yields one record per CDR3 protein. Of around 76,000 distinct CDR3 sequences in the sample, more than 65% are singletons; the top ten hold around two fifths. Sample: distant non-tumor lung tissue. The receptor source for this set is a man between 65 and 79 years old with non-small cell lung cancer. CDR3s include the opening cysteine and the closing phenylalanine or tryptophan. D genes are given only for firm matches. Not every row has a clone size; where given, it reads once, few, many or a size class.

D,J,size,V,CDR3,DNA
TRBD2,TRBJ2-2,.,TRBV5-4,CASTIVGLVTGELFF,TGTGCCAGCACCATCGTGGGACTAGTGACCGGGGAGCTGTTTTTT
TRBD1,TRBJ1-1,.,TRBV6-6,CASSYSPGQADAEAFF,TGTGCCAGCAGTTACTCACCGGGACAGGCAGACGCTGAAGCTTTCTTT
.,TRBJ1-1,.,TRBV12-3/TRBV12-4,CASIDSPTEAIF,TGTGCCAGCATCGATTCCCCGACTGAAGCTATCTTT
TRBD1,TRBJ1-1,few,TRBV6-5,CVTSWTGKAEAFF,TGTGTTACCTCTTGGACAGGGAAAGCTGAAGCTTTCTTT
TRBD1,TRBJ2-2,.,TRBV28,CASSQLPPGGENARELFF,TGTGCCAGCAGTCAACTACCACCAGGGGGCGAAAATGCCAGGGAACTGTTTTTT
.,TRBJ2-1,.,TRBV12-3/TRBV12-4,CASTPNWGSYIEQFF,TGTGCCAGCACTCCAAACTGGGGTTCCTACATTGAGCAGTTCTTC
TRBD2,TRBJ2-7,.,TRBV5-5,CASRSAGGNEQYF,TGTGCCAGCCGAAGCGCGGGGGGGAATGAGCAGTACTTC
.,TRBJ2-5,once,TRBV11-2,CASSPGKVGQEIQYF,TGTGCTAGCAGCCCGGGGAAAGTTGGGCAAGAGATCCAGTACTTC
.,TRBJ2-1,.,TRBV11-3,CASNSIRPEEQIF,TGTGCCAGCAACTCAATCCGTCCCGAAGAGCAGATCTTC
.,TRBJ1-1,once,TRBV4-1,CATTPQTTTEAFF,TGCGCCACTACCCCGCAGACTACTACTGAAGCTTTCTTT
.,TRBJ2-5,.,TRBV7-8,CASSLVSGNRETQYF,TGTGCCAGCAGCTTAGTGTCGGGGAACAGAGAGACCCAGTACTTC
.,TRBJ2-7,.,TRBV11-2,CPSSPGVGPSYEQYF,TGTCCCAGCAGCCCAGGGGTAGGGCCCTCCTACGAGCAGTACTTC
.,TRBJ1-2,.,TRBV20-1,CSARVPRRDYGYTF,TGCAGTGCTAGAGTGCCTCGCAGGGACTATGGCTACACCTTC
TRBD1,TRBJ2-4,.,TRBV5-6,CDSSATGTGVVGKIQYF,TGTGACAGCAGCGCTACAGGGACAGGGGTCGTTGGAAAAATTCAGTATTTC
TRBD1,TRBJ1-6,.,TRBV7-9,CASSNRGSSLHF,TGTGCCAGCAGTAACAGGGGCTCATCCCTCCACTTT
.,TRBJ2-5,.,TRBV12-3/TRBV12-4,CTSSGLVGVMETQYF,TGTACCAGCAGCGGGCTAGTGGGAGTGATGGAGACCCAGTACTTC
TRBD1,TRBJ1-1,.,TRBV11-3,CTSSFRDRALNTEVFF,TGTACCAGCAGCTTCCGGGACAGAGCCCTGAACACTGAGGTTTTCTTT
.,TRBJ1-1,.,TRBV11-2,CASSLTVLGLGDLLNTETFF,TGTGCCAGCAGCTTGACGGTGTTGGGCCTTGGGGATTTATTGAACACTGAAACTTTCTTT
.,TRBJ1-5,.,TRBV20-1,CNAQIPGDNQPEHF,TGCAATGCTCAAATACCCGGGGACAATCAGCCCGAACATTTT
.,TRBJ1-6,.,TRBV29-1,CSVAVTGWSSGSPLHF,TGCAGCGTTGCCGTTACAGGGTGGAGCAGTGGCTCACCCCTCCACTTT
.,TRBJ1-2,.,TRBV2,CAIARGRSYGYTF,TGTGCCATCGCAAGGGGACGGAGCTATGGCTACACCTTC
TRBD2,TRBJ2-5,.,TRBV20-1,CSAGPSGKKETQYF,TGCAGTGCTGGCCCTAGCGGGAAGAAAGAGACCCAGTACTTC
TRBD2,TRBJ2-3,once,TRBV20-1,CSALPGLTGGVADTQYF,TGCAGTGCTCTTCCGGGACTAACGGGAGGGGTGGCAGATACGCAGTATTTT
TRBD2,TRBJ2-1,few,TRBV11-3,CASRDHDPGQNLAGAFNEQFF,TGTGCCAGCAGGGATCACGACCCGGGACAGAACCTAGCGGGAGCTTTCAATGAGCAGTTCTTC
.,TRBJ2-7,.,TRBV4-1,CASSLGHRSYVQYF,TGCGCCAGCAGTCTGGGACACCGATCCTACGTGCAGTACTTC
.,TRBJ1-1,.,TRBV6-1,CASSETSRVNTKAFF,TGTGCCAGCAGTGAGACGAGCAGGGTTAACACTAAAGCTTTCTTT
.,TRBJ2-5,.,TRBV12-3/TRBV12-4,CASGELTQETHYF,TGTGCCAGCGGGGAGTTAACTCAAGAGACCCATTACTTC
TRBD2,TRBJ2-3,once,TRBV14,CASSPSAGVLPDTQYF,TGTGCCAGCAGCCCGTCAGCGGGAGTTTTACCAGACACGCAGTATTTT
TRBD1,TRBJ2-6,.,TRBV20-1,CSAPKGAGANILTF,TGCAGTGCCCCAAAGGGGGCCGGGGCCAACATCCTGACTTTC
TRBD2,TRBJ2-5,.,TRBV6-6,CASSYPGTSGQETQYF,TGTGCCAGCAGTTACCCAGGGACTAGCGGACAAGAGACCCAGTACTTC
.,TRBJ2-2,.,TRBV12-3/TRBV12-4,CASSGQHGNAVELFF,TGTGCCAGCAGTGGCCAACATGGGAACGCCGTGGAGTTGTTTTTT
.,TRBJ2-1,.,TRBV29-1,CSVEGIGTNEQFF,TGCAGCGTTGAAGGTATAGGGACGAATGAGCAATTCTTC
.,TRBJ2-2,.,TRBV11-1,CASNLTWNTGELFF,TGTGCCAGCAACTTGACATGGAACACCGGGGAGCTGTTTTTT
TRBD1,TRBJ2-1,many,TRBV6-2/TRBV6-3,CASSMGQGPSYNEQFF,TGTGCCAGCAGCATGGGACAGGGGCCTTCCTACAATGAGCAGTTCTTC
TRBD1,TRBJ2-2,many,TRBV12-3/TRBV12-4,CASSPTGGRELFF,TGTGCCAGCAGTCCGACAGGGGGCCGGGAGCTGTTTTTT
.,TRBJ2-5,.,TRBV5-5,CASSLLSPEIQYF,TGTGCGAGCAGCTTACTCAGTCCGGAGATCCAGTACTTC
.,TRBJ2-7,once,TRBV10-3,CAISGAGNPYKQYF,TGTGCTATCAGTGGTGCAGGGAACCCCTACAAGCAGTACTTC
TRBD1,TRBJ2-2,many,TRBV14,CASRGTGTGELFF,TGTGCCAGCAGAGGGACAGGGACCGGGGAGCTGTTTTTT
.,TRBJ1-6,.,TRBV20-1,CSASIGDSHSPLLF,TGCAGTGCTTCTATCGGGGATTCGCATTCACCCCTCCTCTTT
.,TRBJ1-5,.,TRBV6-2/TRBV6-3,CVSSFHRLYQPQHF,TGTGTCAGCAGTTTCCACAGGTTATATCAGCCCCAGCATTTT
.,TRBJ2-7,.,TRBV7-2,CASSLAAGLGSEQYF,TGTGCCAGCAGCTTAGCGGCTGGACTGGGTTCCGAGCAGTACTTC
.,TRBJ1-1,.,TRBV11-3,CASSFRDRIPNTEDFF,TGTGCCAGCAGCTTCCGAGACAGAATCCCGAACACTGAAGATTTCTTT